This entry describes one T cell receptor (beta chain). V trimming: 2 bases; J trimming: 7 bases; junction bases outside the gene matches: 8. Looked up from germline, CDR1 is SGHNT and CDR2 is YYREEE (reference sequence). This CDR3 spans 15 amino acids. Original processing methods: Estimates of nucleated cell counts were drawn from the amplification of reference gene primers. TCRdb's table, derived via immunoSEQ multiplex PCR, lists solely in-frame clones and lacks some. V and J calls and clone size are given by that table; D and trimming were obtained from the DNA. The sample contains around 320,000 clones, 70% to 90% of which appear only once. The sample is drawn from a study of blood T cell repertoires in COVID-19. Looking at the study overall: There were acute and convalescent COVID-19 samples, and they came from the United States, Italy and Spain. The analysed material was cDNA or gDNA that came from T cells, B-cell-depleted T cells, or PBMCs.

The rearrangement links TRBV5-4 to TRBJ2-1, with 8 bases that match TRBD2. The sequence derives from a woman in her twenties or thirties who had recovered from COVID-19. Sequenced material: peripheral blood. The CDR3 sequence: CASSLSTGGWNEQFF. The CDR3 nucleotides read TGTGCCAGCAGCTTATCAACGGGGGGGTGGAATGAGCAGTTCTTC.